A selection of T cell receptor beta chains follows, all from one sample in a study of T-cell memory formation after mild COVID-19. TCRdb reprocessed the 5' RACE reads with MiXCR, giving one entry per CDR3 protein. Altogether 80,000 to 95,000 distinct CDR3 sequences are present, around a quarter being singletons, with the ten largest covering roughly 40%. The specimen sequenced was PBMCs or a T cell subset sorted from them (not recorded which). These receptors came from a man younger than 35 who had mild COVID-19 (a few samples of this study predate the infection). Cell type and time point are not known. CDR3s include the opening cysteine and the closing phenylalanine or tryptophan. A D gene is named only where the DNA matches it firmly. Some rows mark clone size as missing; the rest say once, few, many or name a class of expanded clone.

d_gene,abundance,j_gene,v_gene,CDR3aa,CDR3nt
TRBD1,many,TRBJ2-7,TRBV19,CASSIGTGGIYEQYF,TGTGCCAGTAGTATCGGGACAGGGGGCATTTACGAGCAGTACTTC
.,.,TRBJ1-5,TRBV5-1,CASSLEGDSNQPQHF,TGCGCCAGCAGCTTGGAGGGTGACAGCAATCAGCCCCAGCATTTT
TRBD1,.,TRBJ2-1,TRBV5-1,CASSFGQGEIYNEQFF,TGCGCCAGCAGCTTTGGACAGGGGGAAATCTACAATGAGCAGTTCTTC
.,.,TRBJ1-1,TRBV4-1,CASSQVYGGTEAFF,TGCGCCAGCAGCCAAGTGTACGGGGGCACTGAAGCTTTCTTT
.,few,TRBJ2-1,TRBV20-1,CSARKWAARYNEQFF,TGCAGTGCTAGAAAGTGGGCGGCCAGGTACAATGAGCAGTTCTTC
TRBD1,.,TRBJ2-7,TRBV29-1,CSVEPAAGGPEQYF,TGCAGCGTTGAACCCGCGGCAGGGGGACCAGAGCAGTACTTC
.,.,TRBJ1-2,TRBV21-1,CASLGAALRGYTF,TGTGCCAGCTTAGGGGCCGCCTTAAGGGGCTACACCTTC
.,once,TRBJ2-3,TRBV2,CASIRGRMRYSTDTQYF,TGTGCCAGCATAAGGGGAAGGATGAGGTATAGCACAGATACGCAGTATTTT
.,.,TRBJ1-5,TRBV7-9,CASSQTGNNQPQHF,TGTGCCAGCAGTCAGACAGGAAACAATCAGCCCCAGCATTTT
.,.,TRBJ2-3,TRBV12-3/TRBV12-4,CASRQWDPTDTQYF,TGTGCCAGCAGGCAATGGGACCCGACAGATACGCAGTATTTT
TRBD1,few,TRBJ2-5,TRBV20-1,CSADQQGLAETQYF,TGCAGTGCAGATCAACAGGGGTTGGCGGAGACCCAGTACTTC
.,.,TRBJ1-1,TRBV12-3/TRBV12-4,CASTVGTNMNTEAFF,TGTGCCAGCACAGTTGGCACTAACATGAACACTGAAGCTTTCTTT
.,few,TRBJ1-2,TRBV6-6,CASTHVDIRYGYTF,TGTGCCAGCACCCATGTGGACATTCGCTATGGCTACACCTTC
TRBD1,.,TRBJ2-4,TRBV11-2,CASSSSRTGGDIQYF,TGTGCCAGCAGTTCCTCACGGACAGGGGGTGACATTCAGTACTTC
TRBD2,few,TRBJ2-2,TRBV11-2,CASSLDPRLAGFVTGELFF,TGTGCCAGCAGCTTAGATCCCAGACTAGCGGGGTTCGTCACCGGGGAGCTGTTTTTT
.,few,TRBJ2-7,TRBV20-1,CSADVGGSEQYF,TGCAGTGCTGACGTAGGGGGAAGCGAGCAGTACTTC
.,.,TRBJ1-1,TRBV6-5,CASSPSGAMNTEAFF,TGTGCCAGCAGCCCCTCCGGAGCCATGAACACTGAAGCTTTCTTT
.,many,TRBJ1-3,TRBV13,CASSHRPGRIGNTIYF,TGTGCCAGCAGCCACCGCCCAGGACGGATTGGAAACACCATATATTTT
TRBD1,.,TRBJ2-7,TRBV7-9,CASSLSATGLGEQYF,TGTGCCAGCAGCTTATCGGCGACAGGGCTCGGGGAGCAGTACTTC
.,few,TRBJ1-6,TRBV6-2/TRBV6-3,CASGPGSPLHF,TGTGCCAGCGGTCCCGGGTCACCCCTCCACTTT
TRBD2,.,TRBJ2-2,TRBV5-5,CASSSPARGEAGTGELFF,TGTGCCAGCAGCTCCCCAGCGCGGGGAGAAGCGGGGACCGGGGAGCTGTTTTTT
.,few,TRBJ2-4,TRBV7-9,CASSFEPLGAKNIQYF,TGTGCCAGCAGCTTCGAACCTTTGGGGGCCAAAAACATTCAGTACTTC
.,few,TRBJ1-1,TRBV7-6,CASSPGGYDTEAFF,TGTGCCAGCAGCCCAGGAGGTTATGACACTGAAGCTTTCTTT
.,few,TRBJ1-1,TRBV6-5,CASSYLLGVKTEAFF,TGTGCCAGCAGTTACTTGCTTGGCGTCAAGACTGAAGCTTTCTTT
TRBD2,.,TRBJ2-1,TRBV4-3,CASSQRGGVYNEQFF,TGCGCCAGCAGCCAGCGGGGGGGCGTTTACAATGAGCAGTTCTTC
.,many,TRBJ2-3,TRBV6-4,CASSAGSTDTQYF,TGTGCCAGCAGTGCGGGGAGCACAGATACGCAGTATTTT
.,once,TRBJ2-3,TRBV9,CASSELHGTDTQYF,TGTGCCAGCAGCGAGCTACACGGCACAGATACGCAGTATTTT
.,.,TRBJ1-2,TRBV7-9,CASSPGWDYGYTF,TGTGCCAGCAGCCCAGGGTGGGACTATGGCTACACCTTC
.,few,TRBJ2-3,TRBV15,CATPGRRADTQYF,TGTGCCACCCCGGGTAGAAGGGCCGATACGCAGTATTTT
.,.,TRBJ1-2,TRBV12-3/TRBV12-4,CASSSLSRAPYGYTF,TGTGCCAGCAGTTCCCTCTCACGGGCGCCCTATGGCTACACCTTC
.,few,TRBJ2-1,TRBV5-1,CASRAETYNEQFF,TGCGCCAGCAGGGCAGAAACCTACAATGAGCAGTTCTTC
.,few,TRBJ1-3,TRBV13,CASSIRQWRPGNTIYF,TGTGCCAGCAGCATCCGGCAATGGAGGCCTGGAAACACCATATATTTT
.,.,TRBJ2-1,TRBV7-9,CASSSDQGQQFF,TGTGCCAGCAGCTCGGACCAGGGCCAGCAGTTCTTC
.,.,TRBJ2-1,TRBV29-1,CSVDPWLDTYNEQFF,TGCAGCGTTGACCCCTGGTTAGATACCTACAATGAGCAGTTCTTC
.,.,TRBJ2-5,TRBV20-1,CSAAKVFLETQYF,TGCAGTGCGGCAAAGGTGTTCCTGGAGACCCAGTACTTC
TRBD1,few,TRBJ2-7,TRBV12-3/TRBV12-4,CASSSITQGAKGFYEQYF,TGTGCCAGCAGTTCGATCACTCAGGGGGCGAAGGGTTTTTACGAGCAGTACTTC
.,few,TRBJ2-3,TRBV7-2,CASSLRGGLGNTQYF,TGTGCCAGCAGCTTACGCGGGGGCTTGGGGAATACGCAGTATTTT
TRBD1,few,TRBJ2-2,TRBV4-3,CASSQDLTGGLTGELFF,TGCGCCAGCAGCCAAGACTTGACAGGGGGGCTCACCGGGGAGCTGTTTTTT
TRBD1,.,TRBJ2-7,TRBV5-1,CASSLRDRAIDEQYF,TGCGCCAGCAGCCTCCGGGACAGAGCCATAGACGAGCAGTACTTC
.,.,TRBJ1-2,TRBV21-1,CASIEGLDYGYTF,TGTGCCAGCATTGAGGGTCTGGACTATGGCTACACCTTC
TRBD1,few,TRBJ2-5,TRBV12-3/TRBV12-4,CASKPWTGGETQYF,TGTGCCAGCAAGCCCTGGACAGGGGGGGAGACCCAGTACTTC
.,.,TRBJ2-2,TRBV11-3,CASSSLAVGNTGELFF,TGTGCCAGCAGCAGTTTAGCGGTGGGGAACACCGGGGAGCTGTTTTTT
TRBD1,.,TRBJ2-7,TRBV5-5,CASSLGGTGLYEQYF,TGTGCCAGCAGCTTGGGTGGGACAGGCCTTTACGAGCAGTACTTC
.,few,TRBJ1-2,TRBV29-1,CSVVGGRRSDYGYTF,TGCAGCGTTGTGGGCGGCCGAAGGAGTGACTATGGCTACACCTTC
.,once,TRBJ1-1,TRBV5-1,CASSLAGALGEEAEAFF,TGCGCCAGCAGCTTGGCAGGGGCGCTGGGTGAAGAGGCTGAAGCTTTCTTT
.,few,TRBJ1-1,TRBV12-3/TRBV12-4,CASSLSLTEAFF,TGTGCCAGCAGTTTGTCTCTCACTGAAGCTTTCTTT
.,few,TRBJ1-3,TRBV2,CASGDRISGNTIYF,TGTGCCAGCGGTGACAGAATCTCTGGAAACACCATATATTTT
.,few,TRBJ2-5,TRBV6-2/TRBV6-3,CASSYSRGLEETQYF,TGTGCCAGCAGTTACTCGAGGGGCTTGGAAGAGACCCAGTACTTC
.,.,TRBJ2-1,TRBV6-5,CASSYSGLPNNEQFF,TGTGCCAGCAGTTACTCGGGCCTACCCAACAATGAGCAGTTCTTC
.,.,TRBJ2-2,TRBV4-1,CASSHTGLGGELFF,TGCGCCAGCAGCCATACAGGGTTGGGCGGGGAGCTGTTTTTT
.,.,TRBJ1-2,TRBV14,CASSQGIAFGDYGYTF,TGTGCCAGCAGCCAAGGCATCGCATTTGGGGATTATGGCTACACCTTC
.,.,TRBJ1-2,TRBV30,CAWSVSGYRGYTF,TGTGCCTGGAGTGTGTCCGGGTATCGTGGCTACACCTTC
.,few,TRBJ2-2,TRBV30,CAWRAGTTNTGELFF,TGTGCCTGGCGGGCCGGGACAACGAACACCGGGGAGCTGTTTTTT
TRBD1,few,TRBJ2-5,TRBV29-1,CSVELWGQGQETQYF,TGCAGCGTTGAGTTATGGGGACAGGGCCAAGAGACCCAGTACTTC
.,few,TRBJ2-1,TRBV5-1,CASSSGGHNEQFF,TGCGCCAGCAGCTCAGGTGGACACAATGAGCAGTTCTTC